These 21 T cell receptor beta chains were all obtained from the same sample, sequenced in a study of T cells after yellow fever vaccination. TCRdb redid the calling of the 5' RACE reads with MiXCR, one entry per CDR3 protein. The data contain 300,000 or so distinct CDR3 sequences, 10% to 15% of them singletons. The sample here was CD4+ T cells sorted from PBMCs, taken 45 days after the yellow fever booster vaccination. The receptors shown here come from a man aged 30 to 39 who received the YFV17D yellow fever vaccine.

This clonotype appeared a few times. V gene TRBV3-1 combines with J gene TRBJ2-1, with TRBD1 as a possible D gene (5 bases). The CDR3 has 14 amino acids. Looked up from germline, CDR1 is LGHDT and CDR2 is YNNKEL (reference sequence). Trimming took off 2 bases at V and 7 bases at J, with 12 bases between the two ends. CDR3 residues: CASSQSGFLNEQFF. In DNA form, the CDR3 reads TGTGCCAGCAGCCAATCAGGGTTTTTAAATGAGCAGTTCTTC.

This clonotype was counted between two and nine times. This CDR3 reads CSGQGNTQYF. The CDR3, as DNA: TGCAGCGGACAGGGGAATACGCAGTATTTT. The rearrangement joins TRBV29-1 to TRBJ2-3, with 8 bases identical to TRBD1. Germline V lookup: CDR1 SQVTM, CDR2 ANQGSEA. V dropped 7 bases and J dropped 7; count of bases not matched to a gene: 1. CDR3 size: 10 residues.

The rearrangement joins TRBV6-2 or TRBV6-3 to TRBJ1-5; 8 bases line up with TRBD1. The CDR3 is made up of 14 amino acids. Germline V gene sequence: CDR1 MNHEY, CDR2 SVGEGT. V lost 2 bases to trimming and J lost 7 bases; unmatched junction nucleotides: 4. CDR3 nucleotides: TGTGCCAGCAGTTACGCAGGGGGCAGCCAGCCCCAGCATTTT. It yields the protein CASSYAGGSQPQHF.

The J gene is TRBJ2-3, the V gene TRBV7-8, with 9 bases lining up with TRBD2. There are 19 residues in the CDR3. Trimming at V came to 5 bases and at J to 0 bases, leaving 15 bases not matched to a gene. Germline assignment: CDR1 SGHVS and CDR2 FQNEAQ. This CDR3 reads CASSLPRGTSRDSTDTQYF. DNA of the CDR3: TGTGCCAGCAGCCTGCCGCGAGGGACTAGCAGAGATAGCACAGATACGCAGTATTTT.

The table lists this clonotype with a few counts. The chain carries TRBV28 and TRBJ2-5, with 7 bases lining up with TRBD2. CDR1 and CDR2 from the germline V gene are MDHEN and SYDVKM. V lost 4 bases to trimming and J lost 0 bases; unmatched junction nucleotides: 5. CDR3 length equals 15 residues. The DNA for the CDR3 is TGTGCCAGCAGTTCGGGGAGCGGGAACCAAGAGACCCAGTACTTC. This encodes CASSSGSGNQETQYF.

The chain links TRBV20-1 to TRBJ2-3; no firm D call. The CDR3 contains 13 residues. Germline-derived CDR1 and CDR2 are DFQATT and SNEGSKA (reference sequence). V was shortened by 6 bases and J by 0 bases, with 10 bases between the two germline ends. Written as DNA, the CDR3 is TGCAGTGCCCCTGATACTAGCACAGATACGCAGTATTTT. It specifies CSAPDTSTDTQYF.

This clonotype was detected ten times or more. This chain connects TRBV7-2 to TRBJ2-3, with D possibly being TRBD2 (6 bases). The CDR3 consists of 13 residues. V lost 5 bases and J 4 bases, leaving 10 bases between the germline ends. CDR1 and CDR2 from the germline V gene are SGHTA and FQGNSA. The CDR3: CASSRLVSDTQYF. For the CDR3, the DNA is TGTGCCAGCAGCAGACTAGTCTCAGATACGCAGTATTTT. The full variable domain, completed using reference TRBV7-2 and TRBJ2-3, is GAGVSQSPSNKVTEKGKDVELRCDPISGHTALYWYRQSLGQGLEFLIYFQGNSAPDKSGLPSDRFSAERTGGSVSTLTIQRTQQEDSAVYLCASSRLVSDTQYFGPGTRLTVL.

The V and J genes are TRBV7-6 and TRBJ2-7, with TRBD2 identical over 9 bases. Germline CDR1 reads SGHVS; CDR2 reads FNYEAQ. V lost 4 bases, J lost 4 bases, and 14 bases stayed unmatched. This CDR3 contains 17 residues. The CDR3 nucleotides read TGTGCCAGCAGCTGGGGGCCGAGTGGGCTAGCGGGATACGAGCAGTACTTC. It encodes CASSWGPSGLAGYEQYF.

This clonotype was recorded a few times. The V call is TRBV20-1, the J call TRBJ1-1; D call uncertain. V lost 5 bases, J lost 1 base, and 14 bases lay in between. Germline lookup yields CDR1 DFQATT and CDR2 SNEGSKA (reference sequence). The CDR3 runs 14 residues. The CDR3 here is CSALFGGWNTEAFF. The DNA for the CDR3 is TGCAGTGCTCTCTTTGGCGGGTGGAACACTGAAGCTTTCTTT.

This clonotype appeared a few times. The chain uses TRBV20-1 and TRBJ2-3; TRBD2 matches at 7 bases. The CDR3 consists of 14 residues. Germline V lookup: CDR1 DFQATT, CDR2 SNEGSKA (reference sequence). The J segment lost 2 bases and the V segment lost 5 bases, leaving 7 bases of the junction unmatched. The CDR3 DNA sequence: TGCAGTGCTCTCGGGACTACCTACACAGATACGCAGTATTTT. It codes for CSALGTTYTDTQYF.

The chain couples TRBV29-1 to TRBJ2-7, with D perhaps TRBD1 or TRBD2 (6 bases each). The V gene's germline CDR1 is SQVTM and CDR2 ANQGSEA. V dropped 5 bases and J dropped 5 bases, with 16 bases sitting between them. The CDR3 consists of 13 residues. CDR3 coding DNA: TGCAGCGTTCCGGGGGACAAAATCCACGAGCAGTACTTC. This sequence encodes CSVPGDKIHEQYF.

The CDR3 spells CASSLAGDRSYNEQFF. The CDR3 coding sequence is TGTGCCAGCAGTTTAGCGGGAGATAGATCCTACAATGAGCAGTTCTTC. This chain connects TRBV28 to TRBJ2-1, with 7 bases identical to TRBD2. CDR1 is MDHEN and CDR2 is SYDVKM in the germline V gene. The CDR3 spans 16 residues. V shed 2 bases, J shed 1 base, and the junction held 5 bases outside the gene matches.

This clonotype came up many times. J is TRBJ2-1 and V is TRBV29-1, with 9 bases matching TRBD2. This CDR3 spans 16 amino acids. Germline V gene sequence: CDR1 SQVTM, CDR2 ANQGSEA. After removal of 6 bases from V and 6 bases from J, the junction contained 15 bases not matched to a gene. CDR3 in DNA: TGCAGCGTCCCAAAGGGGGCGGGAGGGCCGTTCAATGAGCAGTTCTTC. It codes for CSVPKGAGGPFNEQFF.

This clonotype came up a few times. The chain couples TRBV5-1 to TRBJ2-5; 8 positions match TRBD2. The CDR3 has 14 amino acids. The J segment lost 3 bases and the V segment lost 1 base, leaving 2 bases of the junction unmatched. Germline V CDR1 and CDR2: SGHRS, YFSETQ. The DNA for the CDR3 is TGCGCCAGCAGCTTGTTGACTAGCGAAGAGACCCAGTACTTC. Translated: CASSLLTSEETQYF.

The gene calls are TRBV3-1 and TRBJ2-3; D gene uncertain. CDR3 length: 14 residues. Trimming removed 4 bases at V and 2 bases at J, with 10 bases between. Germline assignment: CDR1 LGHDT and CDR2 YNNKEL (reference sequence). As DNA, the CDR3 is TGTGCCAGCAGCCGACGATGGCTCACAGATACGCAGTATTTT. Protein sequence: CASSRRWLTDTQYF.

This clonotype was counted ten times or more. The rearrangement uses TRBV7-8 and TRBJ2-5, with a weak D call TRBD2 (6 bases). The CDR3 has 14 residues. Germline-derived CDR1 and CDR2 are SGHVS and FQNEAQ. The V and J ends lost 1 base and 2 bases respectively, with 8 bases between them. CDR3 sequence reads: CASSLGTTQETQYF. CDR3 nucleotides: TGTGCCAGCAGCTTAGGGACTACACAAGAGACCCAGTACTTC.

As to this clonotype: Given a much more abundant clone one base away, this may be a read error. The V gene is TRBV5-1, the J gene TRBJ2-3, with D perhaps matching TRBD2 (5 bases). The germline CDR1 and CDR2 sequences are SGHRS and YFSETQ. The CDR3 spans 13 residues. The CDR3, as DNA: TGCACCAGCAGCTTCGAGGGCCCCGATACGCAGTATTTT. It codes for CTSSFEGPDTQYF.

This clonotype was detected many times. The chain recombines TRBV20-1 with TRBJ2-7; TRBD2 aligns across 11 bases. The germline V gene encodes CDR1 DFQATT and CDR2 SNEGSKA (reference sequence). There are 14 residues in the CDR3. Germline trimming cut 6 bases from V and 3 bases from J; bases unmatched to any gene: 7. The CDR3 DNA reads TGCAGTGCGGCGACTAGCGGGAAACTCTACGAGCAGTACTTC. Translation: CSAATSGKLYEQYF.

This clonotype occurred a few times. This sequence joins TRBV7-8 and TRBJ2-2; D is ambiguous. Trimming removed 7 bases from V and 5 bases from J, with 14 bases in between. Germline CDR1 SGHVS, CDR2 FQNEAQ. This CDR3 has 14 residues. The CDR3 region is CASTRLAQTGELFF. The CDR3 nucleotides read TGTGCCAGCACCCGACTGGCCCAAACCGGGGAGCTGTTTTTT.

Ten or more counts support this clonotype. This chain connects TRBV3-1 to TRBJ2-5, with D perhaps TRBD2 (6 bases). Germline CDR1 and CDR2: LGHDT and YNNKEL (reference sequence). The CDR3 spans 15 residues. The V gene lost 5 bases and the J gene lost 5 bases, with 18 bases spanning the gap. The chain's CDR3 is CASSKGLQGGETQYF. Written as DNA, the CDR3 is TGTGCCAGCAGCAAGGGACTCCAGGGCGGGGAGACCCAGTACTTC.

The chain couples TRBV18 to TRBJ2-3; 9 bases align to TRBD2. Germline trimming cut 6 bases from V and 3 bases from J; bases unmatched to any gene: 16. The CDR3 spans 18 residues. Germline CDR1 and CDR2: KGHSH and LQKENI. The CDR3 DNA sequence: TGTGCCAGCTCCCTCCCCGGAGGGCTAGCGGGACGGACAGATACGCAGTATTTT. Translating it yields CASSLPGGLAGRTDTQYF. The full variable domain, completed using reference TRBV18 and TRBJ2-3, is NAGVMQNPRHLVRRRGQEARLRCSPMKGHSHVYWYRQLPEEGLKFMVYLQKENIIDESGMPKERFSAEFPKEGPSILRIQQVVRGDSAAYFCASSLPGGLAGRTDTQYFGPGTRLTVL.